These 20 T cell receptor beta chains came from one sample sequenced in a study of blood T cell repertoires in COVID-19. Data came from immunoSEQ multiplex PCR; TCRdb stores just in-frame clones and leaves some out. The sample shows more than 150,000 clones, around nine tenths of them seen only once. The specimen was peripheral blood. Receptors were obtained from a man aged 45-65 years with acute or convalescent COVID-19.

The CDR3 DNA follows: TGTGCCAGCCTTACCGGGACAGGGGTGCACGAGCAGTACTTC. Amino acids: CASLTGTGVHEQYF. V gene TRBV28 combines with J gene TRBJ2-7; 10 bases map to TRBD1. Trimming cost V 8 bases and J 5 bases; bases outside gene matches: 9. The CDR3 extends over 14 amino acids. Germline CDR1 and CDR2: MDHEN and SYDVKM.

As concerns this clone: One end of the junction varies from germline; a read error may be responsible. CDR3 sequence reads: CASSQERDYQDTQYF. The CDR3 DNA follows: TGTGCCAGCAGCCAAGAGAGGGACTATCAAGATACCCAGTACTTC. The chain uses TRBV4-2 and TRBJ2-5; 7 bases agree with TRBD2. Germline V CDR1 and CDR2: LGHNA, YNFKEQ. The CDR3 has 15 residues.

The chain carries TRBV30 and TRBJ1-2, with D unresolved. The CDR3 is 15 residues long. Germline CDR1 and CDR2: GTSNPN and SVGIG (reference sequence). With 1 base removed from V and 1 base from J, the gap between germline ends came to 13 bases. The CDR3: CAWSAGFGRNYGYTF. CDR3 coding DNA: TGTGCCTGGAGTGCAGGCTTCGGCCGTAACTATGGCTACACCTTC.

The J gene is TRBJ1-5, the V gene TRBV6-1, with 8 positions matching TRBD1. There are 14 residues in the CDR3. Germline CDR1 and CDR2: MNHNS and SASEGT. The V segment lost 3 bases and the J segment 6 bases; nucleotides outside the gene matches: 4. The CDR3 spells CASSDGQGAQPQHF. The DNA of the CDR3 is TGTGCCAGCAGTGATGGGCAGGGGGCTCAGCCCCAGCATTTT.

The rearrangement uses TRBV9 and TRBJ2-2, with 9 bases matching TRBD1. The CDR3 sequence is 14 residues long. Germline V CDR1 and CDR2: SGDLS, YYNGEE. After removal of 6 bases from V and 5 bases from J, the junction contained 5 bases not matched to a gene. CDR3 residues: CASKGGQGTGELFF. CDR3 DNA sequence: TGTGCCAGCAAGGGGGGACAGGGAACCGGGGAGCTGTTTTTT. The variable domain in full, with the rest retrieved from reference TRBV9 and TRBJ2-2, is DSGVTQTPKHLITATGQRVTLRCSPRSGDLSVYWYQQSLDQGLQFLIQYYNGEERAKGNILERFSAQQFPDLHSELNLSSLELGDSALYFCASKGGQGTGELFFGEGSRLTVL.

The J gene is TRBJ2-1, the V gene TRBV4-1; 13 bases match TRBD2. Germline V gives CDR1 MGHRA, CDR2 YSYEKL. CDR3 size: 20 residues. The junction had 9 bases not matched to a gene; V was cut back by 1 base and J by 0 bases. CDR3 sequence: CASSQVRLAGGPSSYNEQFF. Written as DNA, the CDR3 is TGCGCCAGCAGCCAAGTCCGACTAGCGGGGGGTCCAAGCTCCTACAATGAGCAGTTCTTC.

This chain joins TRBV7-9 and TRBJ1-1; no reliable D call. With 4 bases removed from V and 6 bases from J, the gap between germline ends came to 12 bases. The CDR3 totals 13 residues. Germline CDR1 is SEHNR and CDR2 is FQNEAQ (reference sequence). The CDR3 region has the DNA TGTGCCAGCAGCTCCGGCGGCCCCCCTGAAGCTTTCTTT. Translation: CASSSGGPPEAFF.

This sequence joins TRBV9 and TRBJ2-1, with 12 bases that match TRBD1. Germline V gene sequence: CDR1 SGDLS, CDR2 YYNGEE. This CDR3 comprises 15 residues. J lost 8 bases, V lost 2 bases, and 5 bases had no gene match. CDR3: CASSVSGTGGDEQFF. The DNA for the CDR3 is TGTGCCAGCAGCGTCTCCGGGACAGGGGGCGATGAGCAGTTCTTC.

The chain has TRBV5-5 and TRBJ2-3; no clear D gene. Trimming took 0 bases from V and 5 from J, leaving 10 bases between them. Germline CDR1 reads SGHKS; CDR2 reads YYEKEE (reference sequence). This CDR3 spans 14 amino acids. CDR3 protein: CASSLGQVEDTQYF. In DNA, the CDR3 is TGTGCCAGCAGCTTGGGGCAGGTGGAAGATACGCAGTATTTT.

The genes are TRBV7-9 and TRBJ2-5; weak D call: TRBD2 (5 bases). The ends were cut back, 5 bases at V and 2 bases at J, with 36 bases in the middle. Germline CDR1 is SEHNR and CDR2 is FQNEAQ (reference sequence). The CDR3 spans 22 residues. DNA of the CDR3: TGTGCCAGCAGCATAACTAGTCCATTCCTTCATTACGGGCGCCTTGGGCAAGAGACCCAGTACTTC. Amino acid sequence: CASSITSPFLHYGRLGQETQYF.

This sequence joins TRBV12-2 and TRBJ2-5; the D call in the table, TRBD2, was not verified against the DNA. TRBV12-2 is annotated as a pseudogene. CDR3 size: 19 residues. The CDR3, as DNA: TGTGCAAGTCGCTTTAGGAAGGGACTAGCAGACAAACACCAAGAGACCCAGTACTTC. The encoded protein is CASRFRKGLADKHQETQYF.

V and J are TRBV27 and TRBJ1-2; D possibly corresponds to TRBD1 (6 bases). Looked up from germline, CDR1 is MNHEY and CDR2 is SMNVEV (reference sequence). Trimming pared 5 bases from V and 1 base from J, leaving 11 bases between. This CDR3 spans 14 amino acids. CDR3 protein: CASSPRQDNYGYTF. The CDR3 DNA sequence: TGTGCCAGCAGTCCGCGACAGGATAACTATGGCTACACCTTC.

The rearrangement uses TRBV18 and TRBJ2-3, with 7 bases that match TRBD2. Trimming at V came to 5 bases and at J to 0 bases, leaving 5 bases not matched to a gene. Germline CDR1 KGHSH, CDR2 LQKENI. The CDR3 contains 15 residues. The DNA for the CDR3 is TGTGCCAGCTCATCCGGGACTACCAGCACAGATACGCAGTATTTT. Its protein is CASSSGTTSTDTQYF.

This chain connects TRBV7-9 to TRBJ1-1; D is uncertain. From germline, CDR1 is SEHNR and CDR2 FQNEAQ (reference sequence). The CDR3 is 11 residues long. The V and J ends lost 1 base and 11 bases respectively, with 8 bases between them. The CDR3 loop is CASSLVEAAFF. CDR3 DNA sequence: TGTGCCAGCAGCTTAGTTGAGGCGGCTTTCTTT.

This clone showed up just once. The genes are TRBV19 and TRBJ1-6; 9 positions match TRBD1. This CDR3 region has 15 residues. The J segment lost 9 bases and the V segment lost 5 bases, leaving 8 bases of the junction unmatched. CDR1 is LNHDA, CDR2 SQIVND, per germline (reference sequence). This CDR3 is CASSEQGAFASPLHF. CDR3 DNA: TGTGCCAGTAGTGAACAGGGGGCCTTTGCTTCACCCCTCCACTTT. The full variable domain, with the rest looked up from reference TRBV19 and TRBJ1-6, is DGGITQSPKYLFRKEGQNVTLSCEQNLNHDAMYWYRQDPGQGLRLIYYSQIVNDFQKGDIAEGYSVSREKKESFPLTVTSAQKNPTAFYLCASSEQGAFASPLHFGNGTRLTVT.

The chain uses TRBV5-5 and TRBJ2-7, with 7 nucleotides matching TRBD1. J was trimmed by 0 bases and V by 2 bases; bases with no gene match: 2. CDR1 and CDR2 from the germline V gene are SGHKS and YYEKEE (reference sequence). The CDR3 sequence is 14 residues long. CDR3 sequence: CASSFRTGSYEQYF. The CDR3 DNA reads TGTGCCAGCAGCTTTAGGACAGGCTCCTACGAGCAGTACTTC.

The chain couples TRBV5-6 to TRBJ2-7, with 9 positions matching TRBD1. This CDR3 has 17 amino acids. The J segment lost 12 bases and the V segment lost 0 bases, leaving 19 bases of the junction unmatched. Germline V gives CDR1 SGHDT, CDR2 YYEEEE. The CDR3 DNA sequence: TGTGCCAGCAGCTTGGGGACGGGGACAGGGTCAGGTACGTCGCCGTACTTC. Amino acids: CASSLGTGTGSGTSPYF. The variable domain in full, with the rest retrieved from reference TRBV5-6 and TRBJ2-7, is DAGVTQSPTHLIKTRGQQVTLRCSPKSGHDTVSWYQQALGQGPQFIFQYYEEEERQRGNFPDRFSGHQFPNYSSELNVNALLLGDSALYLCASSLGTGTGSGTSPYFGPGTRLTVT.

This clone turned up a few times. V usage is TRBV6-2 or TRBV6-3 and J usage is TRBJ1-6, with D tentatively TRBD1 (6 bases). With 5 bases removed from V and 0 bases from J, the gap between germline ends came to 11 bases. The CDR3 loop spans 16 amino acids. In germline, CDR1 is MNHEY, CDR2 SVGEGT. For the CDR3, the DNA is TGTGCCAGCAGTGACAGGAGGAGCTCCTATAATTCACCCCTCCACTTT. Translated, it gives CASSDRRSSYNSPLHF.

The V gene is TRBV2, the J gene TRBJ1-1, with no clear D. V lost 5 bases to trimming and J lost 2 bases, with 12 bases between them. Germline V gives CDR1 SNHLY, CDR2 FYNNEI. The CDR3 consists of 14 residues. The CDR3, as DNA: TGTGCCAGCAGTTACTTTGAGGGAAACACTGAAGCTTTCTTT. Translating gives CASSYFEGNTEAFF.

Only a few counts were recorded for this clone. This chain uses TRBV14 with TRBJ1-1; D is undetermined. Germline assignment: CDR1 SGHDN and CDR2 FVKESK. Trimming stripped 5 bases from V and 12 bases from J, with 16 bases between. This CDR3 has 12 amino acids. CDR3 in DNA: TGTGCCAGCAGCAAAAACGCACATGATTCTTTCTTT. It translates to CASSKNAHDSFF.